A selection of T cell receptor beta chains follows, all from one sample in a study of OX40 agonist ivuxolimab in advanced cancers. The protocol was immunoSEQ multiplex PCR, while the TCRdb copy is restricted to in-frame clones and leaves out a portion. This sample has 95,000 to 150,000 clones; over 75% occur once, and the top ten carry approximately 0.55%. The specimen was CD4+ or CD8+ T cells sorted from blood, collected in a trial of the OX40 agonist ivuxolimab. The origin of the receptors is an adult with an advanced solid tumor such as melanoma, head and neck, liver or kidney cancer. The CDR3 runs from the conserved cysteine through the conserved F or W. D genes are given only for firm matches. Some rows have no size entry. The others give once, few or many, or a class for an expanded clone.

clone_size,v_call,j_call,d_call,cdr3_length,cdr3_nt,cdr3_aa
.,TRBV6-5,TRBJ1-6,TRBD1,14,TGTGCCAGCAGTCGACAGGGAGGCAATTCACCCCTCCACTTT,CASSRQGGNSPLHF
once,TRBV9,TRBJ2-5,TRBD2,15,TGTGCCAGCAGCGTAGCGGCGGGGGGCCAAGAGACCCAGTACTTC,CASSVAAGGQETQYF
.,TRBV6-1,TRBJ2-1,TRBD1,15,TGTGCCAGCAGTGAACAGGGGGCATCCTACAATGAGCAGTTCTTC,CASSEQGASYNEQFF
.,TRBV7-9,TRBJ2-1,TRBD2,17,TGTGCCAGCAGCGGAGGTCGGCGAGCGGGGGCCACCAATGAGCAGTTCTTC,CASSGGRRAGATNEQFF
.,TRBV19,TRBJ1-2,TRBD1,12,TGTGCCAGTAGTTACAGGGGGAATGGCTACACCTTC,CASSYRGNGYTF
.,TRBV9,TRBJ2-3,.,16,TGTGCCAGCAGCGTAGTGGCCAGAGAGGGCACAGATACGCAGTATTTT,CASSVVAREGTDTQYF
.,TRBV10-3,TRBJ1-6,.,12,TGTGCCACCCAAGGGAATAATTCACCCCTCCACTTT,CATQGNNSPLHF
.,TRBV25-1,TRBJ2-7,TRBD1,14,TGTGCCAGCGAAGGGGGCTCGGGGTATTACGAGCAGTACTTC,CASEGGSGYYEQYF
.,TRBV7-3,TRBJ2-3,TRBD2,16,TGTGCCAGCAGCCCGCGGGGGAGCGGGGGGGATGGTACGCAGTATTTT,CASSPRGSGGDGTQYF
.,TRBV7-9,TRBJ2-5,TRBD2,15,TGTGCCAGCAGCTCGAGACTAGCGGGGCAAGAGACCCAGTACTTC,CASSSRLAGQETQYF
.,TRBV9,TRBJ2-5,TRBD2,16,TGTGCCAGCAGCATCTCCGGGACTAGCGGCCAAGAGACCCAGTACTTC,CASSISGTSGQETQYF
.,TRBV7-3,TRBJ2-7,TRBD1,14,TGTGCCAGCAGCTCCGGACAGGCGAACTACGAGCAGTACTTC,CASSSGQANYEQYF
.,TRBV27,TRBJ1-1,TRBD1,12,TGTGCCAGCAAAACAGGGGGTGCTGAAGCTTTCTTT,CASKTGGAEAFF
once,TRBV2,TRBJ1-3,.,14,TGTGCCAGCAGTGAACTGAATTTGCGTGGCACCATATATTTT,CASSELNLRGTIYF
.,TRBV2,TRBJ1-6,TRBD1,15,TGTGCCACCAGGAGACAGGGACCTCTAATGTCACCCCTCCACTTT,CATRRQGPLMSPLHF